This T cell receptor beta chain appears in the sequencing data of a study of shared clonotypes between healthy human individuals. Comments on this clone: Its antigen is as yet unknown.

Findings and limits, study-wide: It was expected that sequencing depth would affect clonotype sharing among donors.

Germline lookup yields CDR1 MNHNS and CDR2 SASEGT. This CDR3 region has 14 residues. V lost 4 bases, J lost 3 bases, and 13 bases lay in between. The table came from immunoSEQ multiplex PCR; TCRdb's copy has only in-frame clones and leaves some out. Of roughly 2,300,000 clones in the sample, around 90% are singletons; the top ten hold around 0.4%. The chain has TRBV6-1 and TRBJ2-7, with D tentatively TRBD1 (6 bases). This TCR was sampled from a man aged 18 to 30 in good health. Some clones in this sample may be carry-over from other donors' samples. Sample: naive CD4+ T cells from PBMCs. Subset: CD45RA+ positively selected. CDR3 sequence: CASSALTGYYEQYF. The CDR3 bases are TGTGCCAGCAGTGCGTTAACAGGGTACTACGAGCAGTACTTC.